This TCR beta chain is drawn from a study of T-cell memory formation after mild COVID-19. Overall study: Clustering of TCRs was largely donor specific.

Remarks on this clonotype: Its antigen is as yet unknown.

CDR1 and CDR2 from the germline V gene are PRHDT and FYEKMQ (reference sequence). Deletions cut 1 base from V and 5 bases from J, with 12 bases between. There are 15 residues in the CDR3. In TCRdb, the 5' RACE reads were re-called with MiXCR into one record per CDR3 protein. The sample consists of around 160,000 distinct CDR3 sequences, 11% of them appearing once. Notes on the study in general: Clones shrinking between day 15 and 85 showed a balanced CD4/CD8 split, and those that grew later tilted toward CD4+.

The chain is built from TRBV13 and TRBJ2-1, with D possibly matching TRBD2 (5 bases). The sample was PBMCs or a T cell subset sorted from them (not recorded which). This TCR came from a man younger than 30 who had mild COVID-19 (a few samples of this study predate the infection). Cell type and time point are not known. CDR3 amino acids: CASSLVVGAHNEQFF. Here the CDR3 DNA reads TGTGCCAGCAGCTTAGTGGTGGGAGCCCACAATGAGCAGTTCTTC.